This T cell receptor beta chain came from a study of blood T cells in healthy people across ages. At the level of the study: The capture of about one barcoded beta molecule per two T cells was achieved by template switching.

With a J-beta primer mix and a sample-barcoded 5' primer, a second PCR ran roughly 6 to 12 cycles. Researchers report that each sample yielded at least 3 million CDR3-containing paired-end reads. MiXCR was run by TCRdb on the 5' RACE reads, yielding one entry per CDR3 protein. The sample consists of over 950,000 distinct CDR3 sequences, roughly 51% of them appearing once. Per the germline V gene, CDR1 is SGHTA and CDR2 is FQGNSA. With V trimmed by 6 bases and J by 6 bases, 17 bases remained unmatched. The CDR3 runs 17 residues. The clonotype was recovered from a woman aged 60-70 years in good health. The material sequenced was blood. This sequence joins TRBV7-2 and TRBJ2-1; 7 positions agree with TRBD1. CDR3 in DNA: TGTGCCAGCAGGCCCGACAGAATCAGGGGGAATTCCAATGAGCAGTTCTTC. This sequence encodes CASRPDRIRGNSNEQFF.